This passage covers 15 T cell receptor beta chains from one sample sequenced in a study of blood T cells in healthy people across ages. For the second PCR, which ran for 7 to 11 cycles, a sample-barcoded 5' primer and a J-beta primer mix were used. TCRdb passed the 5' RACE reads through MiXCR, listing each CDR3 protein once. This repertoire shows approximately 850,000 distinct CDR3 sequences, 58% found once; its top ten account for 22%. The sample was blood. Receptors originate from a man aged 25-45 years in good health.

This sequence joins TRBV7-2 and TRBJ2-1; TRBD2 matches 9 bases. Trimming removed 7 bases from V and 7 bases from J; junction bases left unmatched: 11. Germline V gene sequence: CDR1 SGHTA, CDR2 FQGNSA. The length of the CDR3 is 15 residues. For the CDR3, the DNA is TGTGCCAGCACGCGGGCGGGAGGGCATCAAAATGAGCAGTTCTTC. It translates to CASTRAGGHQNEQFF.

The sample holds a few counts of this clonotype. The chain employs TRBV29-1 and TRBJ2-3; D is undetermined. Trimming took 7 bases from V and 5 from J, leaving 16 bases between them. The CDR3 has 13 residues. The germline gives CDR1 SQVTM, CDR2 ANQGSEA. CDR3 sequence: CSAGRVPGDTQYF. CDR3 bases: TGCAGCGCCGGGCGCGTGCCGGGAGATACGCAGTATTTT.

J is TRBJ2-5 and V is TRBV7-2; D tentatively fits TRBD1 or TRBD2 (5 bases each). The J call may be faulty, since TRBJ2-7 better matches the DNA end. Germline-derived CDR1 and CDR2 are SGHTA and FQGNSA. The CDR3 has 15 residues. CDR3 DNA: TGTGCCAGCAGCGAAACTAGGGGTGGCACAGACGAGCAGTACTTC. Its protein product is CASSETRGGTDEQYF.

This clonotype came up a few times. This chain connects TRBV7-2 to TRBJ2-5; possibly TRBD1 for D (6 bases). With the DNA end fitting TRBJ2-7 better, the J assignment may be wrong. This CDR3 region has 15 residues. Looked up from germline, CDR1 is SGHTA and CDR2 is FQGNSA. The DNA of the CDR3 is TGTGCCAGCAGCCCCACGGGACACGGCTTATACGAGCAGTACTTC. Protein sequence: CASSPTGHGLYEQYF.

The V call is TRBV13, the J call TRBJ2-3, with D possibly TRBD2 on 5 matching bases. There are 16 residues in the CDR3. Trimming took off 5 bases at V and 2 bases at J, with 17 bases between the two ends. CDR1 is PRHDT, CDR2 FYEKMQ, per germline (reference sequence). CDR3 region: CASSPRGSKTTDTQYF. In nucleotides, the CDR3 is TGTGCCAGCAGCCCGCGTGGGAGCAAAACCACAGATACGCAGTATTTT.

Notes on this clonotype: The junction departs from the called germline gene at one end, perhaps through a read error. The chain carries TRBV2 and TRBJ1-2; no definite D call. CDR3 length: 12 amino acids. CDR1 SNHLY and CDR2 FYNNEI come from the germline V gene. The CDR3 sequence: CASREGPYGYTF. The CDR3 region has the DNA TGTGCCAGCAGGGAAGGACCCTATGGCTACACCTTC.

The CDR3 spells CSARDRDRGVYGYTF. CDR3 DNA: TGCAGTGCTAGAGATAGAGACAGGGGTGTTTATGGCTACACCTTC. V is TRBV20-1 and J is TRBJ1-2, with TRBD1 identical over 8 bases. The CDR3 covers 15 residues. With V trimmed by 0 bases and J by 5 bases, 8 bases remained unmatched. Per the germline V gene, CDR1 is DFQATT and CDR2 is SNEGSKA (reference sequence).

The chain links TRBV5-5 to TRBJ2-3, with D maybe TRBD2 (5 bases). V was clipped by 3 bases and J by 10 bases, with 18 bases between them. CDR1 SGHKS and CDR2 YYEKEE come from the germline V gene (reference sequence). There are 14 residues in the CDR3. CDR3 coding DNA: TGTGCCAGCAGCTCCGGGATGGCAGCCCTCTCGCAGTATTTT. Translating gives CASSSGMAALSQYF. The variable domain in full, with the rest retrieved from reference TRBV5-5 and TRBJ2-3, is DAGVTQSPTHLIKTRGQQVTLRCSPISGHKSVSWYQQVLGQGPQFIFQYYEKEERGRGNFPDRFSARQFPNYSSELNVNALLLGDSALYLCASSSGMAALSQYFGPGTRLTVL.

V is TRBV4-1 and J is TRBJ2-1, with D possibly TRBD1 on 5 matching bases. V was clipped by 0 bases and J by 7 bases, with 16 bases between them. Germline lookup yields CDR1 MGHRA and CDR2 YSYEKL. There are 16 residues in the CDR3. CDR3: CASSQDSRWGPNEQFF. In DNA form, the CDR3 reads TGCGCCAGCAGCCAAGATTCACGTTGGGGCCCGAATGAGCAGTTCTTC.

This CDR3 is CSGGGQGVQETQYF. CDR3 nucleotide sequence: TGCAGTGGGGGTGGACAGGGTGTCCAAGAGACCCAGTACTTC. The chain couples TRBV20-1 to TRBJ2-5; 8 bases fit TRBD1. The length of the CDR3 is 14 residues. Germline assignment: CDR1 DFQATT and CDR2 SNEGSKA (reference sequence). J was trimmed by 1 base and V by 7 bases; bases with no gene match: 8.

This clonotype was recorded many times. This chain links TRBV6-5 with TRBJ2-7; D is undetermined. This CDR3 is built from 14 residues. Germline assignment: CDR1 MNHEY and CDR2 SVGAGI. V was cut by 6 bases and J by 2 bases, with 14 bases left in between. This chain's CDR3 is CASSPDIRPYEQYF. The CDR3 nucleotides read TGTGCCAGCAGCCCCGACATCCGGCCCTACGAGCAGTACTTC.

This clonotype has a single count. This chain uses TRBV7-2 with TRBJ2-7; 8 bases align to TRBD2. CDR1 is SGHTA and CDR2 is FQGNSA in the germline V gene. J gave up 7 bases and V 2 bases, and 4 bases lay outside the gene matches. CDR3 length: 13 amino acids. CDR3 nucleotide sequence: TGTGCCAGCAGCTTACTAGCGGGCCAGGAGCAGTACTTC. This encodes CASSLLAGQEQYF.

The chain carries TRBV20-1 and TRBJ1-2; D is uncertain. The CDR3 length is 14 residues. V lost 3 bases, J lost 4 bases, and 15 bases lay in between. Germline lookup yields CDR1 DFQATT and CDR2 SNEGSKA (reference sequence). For the CDR3, the DNA is TGCAGTGCTAGTAATGGTCTCCCCAGCTATGGCTACACCTTC. Amino acid sequence: CSASNGLPSYGYTF.

This clonotype was recorded once. J is TRBJ2-3 and V is TRBV11-2; maybe TRBD1 (6 bases). In germline, CDR1 is SGHAT, CDR2 FQNNGV. The CDR3 consists of 18 residues. The V and J ends lost 4 bases and 7 bases respectively, with 27 bases between them. CDR3 sequence (DNA): TGTGCCAGCAGCTCCCGAACGGCTGGGACAATATATCTGAATACGCAGTATTTT. The encoded protein is CASSSRTAGTIYLNTQYF.

The V gene is TRBV7-3, the J gene TRBJ2-1; 8 bases are shared with TRBD2. The CDR3 runs to 14 residues. The V and J ends lost 5 bases and 7 bases, in that order; junction bases with no gene match: 7. Germline V gene data show CDR1 as SGHTA and CDR2 as FQGTGA. CDR3 bases: TGTGCCAGCAGCGAGACCGGGACTAGGAATGAGCAGTTCTTC. Encoded protein: CASSETGTRNEQFF.